The 21 T cell receptor beta chains given below trace back to one sample, sequenced in a study of blood T cell repertoires in COVID-19. Libraries were prepared by immunoSEQ multiplex PCR; TCRdb keeps only in-frame clonotypes and omits some of them. The repertoire holds about 280,000 clones, with around 92% as singletons. The sample consisted of PBMCs or T cells enriched from blood (not recorded which). The receptors here all came from a woman aged 60-70 years who had recovered from COVID-19.

The gene calls are TRBV2 and TRBJ2-5; the match to TRBD1 covers 8 bases. This CDR3 contains 14 residues. V lost 2 bases to trimming and J lost 4 bases; unmatched junction nucleotides: 3. CDR1 is SNHLY and CDR2 is FYNNEI in the germline V gene. The CDR3 protein is CASSELTGGETQYF. The CDR3 DNA reads TGTGCCAGCAGTGAATTAACAGGGGGAGAGACCCAGTACTTC. Drawing the rest from reference TRBV2 and TRBJ2-5, the complete variable domain is EPEVTQTPSHQVTQMGQEVILRCVPISNHLYFYWYRQILGQKVEFLVSFYNNEISEKSEIFDDQFSVERPDGSNFTLKIRSTKLEDSAMYFCASSELTGGETQYFGPGTRLLVL.

This clone was seen once. The chain employs TRBV10-2 and TRBJ2-2; 10 bases align to TRBD2. The CDR3 covers 15 residues. CDR1 and CDR2 (germline): WSHSY, SAAADI. The V and J ends lost 5 bases and 5 bases, in that order; junction bases with no gene match: 5. The CDR3 DNA sequence: TGCGCCAGCAGTCATAGACTAGCGGGTACCGGGGAGCTGTTTTTT. It is translated as CASSHRLAGTGELFF.

The chain links TRBV4-2 to TRBJ2-2; D not resolved. Germline loops: CDR1 LGHNA, CDR2 YNFKEQ. Trimming removed 3 bases at V and 5 bases at J, with 4 bases between. This CDR3 comprises 12 residues. DNA of the CDR3: TGTGCCAGCAGCCACCTTACCGGGGAGCTGTTTTTT. This sequence encodes CASSHLTGELFF.

The rearrangement joins TRBV7-3 to TRBJ2-6; unclear D gene. From germline, CDR1 is SGHTA and CDR2 FQGTGA. The CDR3 runs 15 residues. The germline V and J ends were trimmed by 1 base and 1 base, with 5 bases remaining between them. CDR3 sequence (DNA): TGTGCCAGCAGCTTAATTTCTTCTGGGGCCAACGTCCTGACTTTC. It is translated as CASSLISSGANVLTF.

The V call is TRBV19, the J call TRBJ1-2; TRBD1 might be the D (6 bases). The length of the CDR3 is 16 residues. The germline V gene encodes CDR1 LNHDA and CDR2 SQIVND (reference sequence). V dropped 6 bases and J dropped 1 base, with 18 bases sitting between them. CDR3 in DNA: TGTGCCAGTAGCAGGGGTCCCGGACAGCTTAACTATGGCTACACCTTC. Translation: CASSRGPGQLNYGYTF.

The genes are TRBV9 and TRBJ2-1; 8 bases match TRBD2. The germline V gene has CDR1 SGDLS and CDR2 YYNGEE. There are 15 residues in the CDR3. V lost 0 bases, J lost 8 bases, and 7 bases stayed unmatched. CDR3 in DNA: TGTGCCAGCAGCGTAGCAGCCGGGGGGGCCTATGAGCAGTTCTTC. This encodes CASSVAAGGAYEQFF. The entire variable domain, with the rest obtained from reference TRBV9 and TRBJ2-1, is as follows: DSGVTQTPKHLITATGQRVTLRCSPRSGDLSVYWYQQSLDQGLQFLIQYYNGEERAKGNILERFSAQQFPDLHSELNLSSLELGDSALYFCASSVAAGGAYEQFFGPGTRLTVL.

This rearrangement joins TRBV19 to TRBJ2-1; 8 bases fit TRBD2. This CDR3 has 15 residues. After removal of 5 bases from V and 1 base from J, the junction contained 4 bases not matched to a gene. Germline V lookup: CDR1 LNHDA, CDR2 SQIVND (reference sequence). The CDR3 loop is CASSVSGSSYNEQFF. In DNA, the CDR3 is TGTGCCAGTAGTGTCAGCGGGAGTTCCTACAATGAGCAGTTCTTC. Full variable domain (missing parts from reference TRBV19 and TRBJ2-1): DGGITQSPKYLFRKEGQNVTLSCEQNLNHDAMYWYRQDPGQGLRLIYYSQIVNDFQKGDIAEGYSVSREKKESFPLTVTSAQKNPTAFYLCASSVSGSSYNEQFFGPGTRLTVL.

This chain connects TRBV28 to TRBJ1-4; D remains ambiguous. Germline values: CDR1 MDHEN, CDR2 SYDVKM. The CDR3 contains 14 residues. The V gene lost 5 bases and the J gene lost 8 bases, with 15 bases spanning the gap. The CDR3 reads CASSETPLKEKLFF. The CDR3 DNA follows: TGTGCCAGCAGTGAGACTCCCTTGAAGGAAAAACTGTTTTTT.

J is TRBJ1-1 and V is TRBV3-1 (or the pseudogene TRBV3-2); possibly TRBD1 for D (6 bases). V dropped 4 bases and J dropped 6 bases, with 18 bases sitting between them. The CDR3 has 15 amino acids. Per germline, CDR1 LGHDT and CDR2 YNNKEL (reference sequence). The DNA for the CDR3 is TGTGCCAGCAGCCCCCTAAGCGGGGGCGCCGCTGAAGCTTTCTTT. This gives the protein CASSPLSGGAAEAFF.

This rearrangement joins TRBV2 to TRBJ2-7, with 7 positions matching TRBD2. The CDR3 sequence is 15 residues long. CDR1 is SNHLY, CDR2 FYNNEI, per germline. V trimming: 6 bases; J trimming: 4 bases; junction bases outside the gene matches: 12. The CDR3 spells CASRYQLAGEYEQYF. Written as DNA, the CDR3 is TGTGCCAGCAGATATCAACTGGCGGGAGAATACGAGCAGTACTTC.

This clone was observed a handful of times. This chain uses TRBV10-1 with TRBJ2-2; TRBD2 matches at 9 bases. CDR3 length equals 20 residues. V lost 3 bases and J lost 3; bases outside the gene matches: 17. Germline loops: CDR1 WNHNN, CDR2 SYGVQD (reference sequence). This CDR3 reads CASSELRSGLAGRHTGELFF. DNA for the CDR3: TGCGCCAGCAGTGAATTGAGGAGTGGGCTAGCGGGGCGCCACACCGGGGAGCTGTTTTTT.

This chain links TRBV5-1 with TRBJ1-4; D is undetermined. CDR3 length equals 15 residues. With 4 bases removed from V and 1 base from J, the gap between germline ends came to 11 bases. CDR1 is SGHRS and CDR2 is YFSETQ in the germline V gene. The CDR3 loop is CASSPSGETNEKLFF. Here the CDR3 DNA reads TGCGCCAGCAGCCCGTCGGGAGAAACTAATGAAAAACTGTTTTTT.

The J gene is TRBJ1-2, the V gene TRBV2, with D perhaps matching TRBD1 (6 bases). The V end lost 10 bases, the J end lost 2 bases, and 17 bases lay between the germline ends. CDR3 size: 14 residues. Germline lookup yields CDR1 SNHLY and CDR2 FYNNEI. The CDR3 coding sequence is TGTGCCAAGCGGGGGGACACCGACAACTATGGCTACACCTTC. Translated, it gives CAKRGDTDNYGYTF.

The V call is TRBV19, the J call TRBJ2-4, with D perhaps TRBD1 (6 bases). The CDR3 is 15 amino acids. Germline V gene data show CDR1 as LNHDA and CDR2 as SQIVND (reference sequence). With 7 bases removed from V and 4 bases from J, the gap between germline ends came to 17 bases. The CDR3 coding sequence is TGTGCCAGTACTCCTAAGGACAGAGGGAAAAACATTCAGTACTTC. The encoded protein is CASTPKDRGKNIQYF.

The rearrangement uses TRBV3-1 (or the pseudogene TRBV3-2) and TRBJ1-3; D gene uncertain. V lost 0 bases and J 0 bases, leaving 9 bases between the germline ends. Germline assignment: CDR1 LGHDT and CDR2 YNNKEL (reference sequence). The CDR3 extends over 16 amino acids. The CDR3 reads CASSQDHGNSGNTIYF. CDR3 nucleotide sequence: TGTGCCAGCAGCCAAGACCACGGGAACTCTGGAAACACCATATATTTT.

This chain uses TRBV5-4 with TRBJ2-1; 10 nucleotides line up with TRBD2. The CDR3 is 16 amino acids. The V and J ends lost 4 bases and 7 bases, in that order; junction bases with no gene match: 11. The germline V gene encodes CDR1 SGHNT and CDR2 YYREEE (reference sequence). The CDR3 here is CASSLQAGGPYNEQFF. CDR3 nucleotide sequence: TGTGCCAGCAGCCTGCAAGCGGGGGGGCCTTATAATGAGCAGTTCTTC.

The chain combines TRBV30 with TRBJ1-2; no clear D. V lost 2 bases to trimming and J lost 1 base, with 8 bases between them. This CDR3 contains 13 residues. Germline V gene sequence: CDR1 GTSNPN, CDR2 SVGIG (reference sequence). The chain's CDR3 is CAWSRQINYGYTF. The CDR3 DNA reads as TGTGCCTGGAGTCGCCAGATTAACTATGGCTACACCTTC.

J is TRBJ2-7 and V is TRBV5-1; 9 positions agree with TRBD1. CDR3 length: 12 amino acids. The junction had 4 bases not matched to a gene; V was cut back by 5 bases and J by 7 bases. Per germline, CDR1 SGHRS and CDR2 YFSETQ. This CDR3 reads CASRQGAGEQYF. In nucleotides, the CDR3 is TGCGCCAGCAGACAGGGGGCAGGGGAGCAGTACTTC. The whole variable domain, filled in from reference TRBV5-1 and TRBJ2-7, reads KAGVTQTPRYLIKTRGQQVTLSCSPISGHRSVSWYQQTPGQGLQFLFEYFSETQRNKGNFPGRFSGRQFSNSRSEMNVSTLELGDSALYLCASRQGAGEQYFGPGTRLTVT.

The CDR3 here is CSSRGVNTEAFF. In DNA, the CDR3 is TGCAGCTCCCGCGGAGTTAACACTGAAGCTTTCTTT. This rearrangement joins TRBV29-1 to TRBJ1-1; D unclear. V lost 8 bases to trimming and J lost 2 bases, with 12 bases between them. From germline, CDR1 is SQVTM and CDR2 ANQGSEA. This CDR3 is 12 amino acids long.

The rearrangement links TRBV9 to TRBJ1-5; D remains unclear. Germline lookup yields CDR1 SGDLS and CDR2 YYNGEE. Between the trimmed V and J ends, which lost 0 bases and 2 bases, there was a span of 9 bases. CDR3 length: 15 amino acids. CDR3 sequence reads: CASSVGVLGNQPQHF. The CDR3 DNA sequence: TGTGCCAGCAGCGTAGGGGTCCTAGGCAATCAGCCCCAGCATTTT.

The chain uses TRBV5-1 and TRBJ2-1, with D perhaps TRBD2 (6 bases). The germline gives CDR1 SGHRS, CDR2 YFSETQ. V was shortened by 0 bases and J by 10 bases, with 14 bases between the two germline ends. CDR3 length equals 14 residues. The CDR3 bases are TGCGCCAGCAGCTTGGTCTCGGCGGGACGAGAGCAGTTCTTC. It is translated as CASSLVSAGREQFF.